A selection of T cell receptor beta chains follows, all from one sample in a study of OX40 agonist ivuxolimab in advanced cancers. TCRdb's table, derived via immunoSEQ multiplex PCR, lists solely in-frame clones and lacks some. This sample carries tens of thousands of clones, about 81% of them seen once, and the ten largest clones take 5%. The material was CD4+ or CD8+ T cells sorted from blood, obtained in a trial of the OX40 agonist ivuxolimab. These receptors all stem from an adult with an advanced solid tumor such as melanoma, head and neck, liver or kidney cancer. The CDR3 runs from the conserved cysteine through the conserved F or W. The order of the fields is clone size, D gene, V gene, J gene, CDR3 length, CDR3 DNA, CDR3 protein. A D gene is named only where the DNA matches it firmly. A row's size may be missing; if present it is once, few, many or a size class.

size: NA
D: NA
V: TRBV7-3
J: TRBJ2-1
length: 17
DNA: TGTGCCAGCAGCTTAATTGGGGACCCGAGCTCCTACAATGAGCAGTTCTTC
CDR3: CASSLIGDPSSYNEQFF

size: NA
D: TRBD2
V: TRBV5-4
J: TRBJ2-7
length: 15
DNA: TGTGCCAGCAGCTCGGGGGCGGGAGGGTGGAACGAGCAGTACTTC
CDR3: CASSSGAGGWNEQYF

size: NA
D: TRBD1
V: TRBV6-6
J: TRBJ1-1
length: 15
DNA: TGTGCCAGCAGTTCCCGGACAGGGAGGGCGGCTGAAGCTTTCTTT
CDR3: CASSSRTGRAAEAFF

size: NA
D: NA
V: TRBV5-1
J: TRBJ1-1
length: 15
DNA: TGCGCCAGCAGCTTGTTGGGGGTCTTGAACACTGAAGCTTTCTTT
CDR3: CASSLLGVLNTEAFF

size: NA
D: TRBD1
V: TRBV6-6
J: TRBJ1-1
length: 11
DNA: TGTGCCACCCTCAGGGGGGAGAAAGCTTTCTTT
CDR3: CATLRGEKAFF

size: NA
D: NA
V: TRBV13
J: TRBJ2-7
length: 14
DNA: TGTGCCAGCAGCTCATCCAGTGGGGTGCGCGAGCAGTACTTC
CDR3: CASSSSSGVREQYF

size: NA
D: NA
V: TRBV5-1
J: TRBJ2-5
length: 13
DNA: TGCGCCAGCAGCTTCGACTATCAGGGGACCCAGTACTTC
CDR3: CASSFDYQGTQYF

size: NA
D: NA
V: TRBV7-8
J: TRBJ2-1
length: 17
DNA: TGTGCCAGCAGCTACTCAGGGGGCGGGAGCTCCTACAATGAGCAGTTCTTC
CDR3: CASSYSGGGSSYNEQFF

size: NA
D: NA
V: TRBV11-1
J: TRBJ2-1
length: 14
DNA: TGTGCCAGCAGCGTCCGGGACGGGGACAATGAGCAGTTCTTC
CDR3: CASSVRDGDNEQFF

size: once
D: NA
V: TRBV19
J: TRBJ2-3
length: 15
DNA: TGTGCCAGTAGTAGCAGGGGCTCCCCCACAGATACGCAGTATTTT
CDR3: CASSSRGSPTDTQYF

size: few
D: TRBD2
V: TRBV2
J: TRBJ2-2
length: 15
DNA: TGTGCCAGCACCCTGGGACTAGCCGACACCGGGGAGCTGTTTTTT
CDR3: CASTLGLADTGELFF

size: NA
D: TRBD1
V: TRBV18
J: TRBJ2-7
length: 13
DNA: TGTGCCAGCTCGGGACAGGGTCCCTACGAGCAGTACTTC
CDR3: CASSGQGPYEQYF

size: few
D: NA
V: TRBV7-2
J: TRBJ2-3
length: 16
DNA: TGTGCCAGCAGCTTGATCACGGGTTTAGGGGGAGATACGCAGTATTTT
CDR3: CASSLITGLGGDTQYF

size: once
D: TRBD1
V: TRBV19
J: TRBJ1-1
length: 13
DNA: TGTGCCAGTATTATACAGGGGGCGAGTGAAGCTTTCTTT
CDR3: CASIIQGASEAFF

size: NA
D: NA
V: TRBV9
J: TRBJ2-6
length: 14
DNA: TGTGCCAGCAGCGTAGCGATAGGGGCCAACGTCCTGACTTTC
CDR3: CASSVAIGANVLTF

size: NA
D: TRBD1
V: TRBV12-5
J: TRBJ1-4
length: 14
DNA: TGTGCTAGTGGTTTGACAGGGGGCGTTGAAAAACTGTTTTTT
CDR3: CASGLTGGVEKLFF

size: NA
D: TRBD2
V: TRBV7-3
J: TRBJ2-7
length: 13
DNA: TGTGCCAGCAGCTTCGAGCGGGGCTACGAGCAGTACTTC
CDR3: CASSFERGYEQYF

size: NA
D: TRBD2
V: TRBV15
J: TRBJ2-4
length: 15
DNA: TGTGCCACCACGACTAGCGGGGGATCTAAAAACATTCAGTACTTC
CDR3: CATTTSGGSKNIQYF

size: once
D: NA
V: TRBV29-1
J: TRBJ2-7
length: 12
DNA: TGCAGCGTTGAGGGAGACGGCGACGAGCAGTACTTC
CDR3: CSVEGDGDEQYF

size: NA
D: TRBD1
V: TRBV15
J: TRBJ1-4
length: 14
DNA: TGTGCCACCAGCAGGGACAGGGGGCGAGAAAAACTGTTTTTT
CDR3: CATSRDRGREKLFF

size: NA
D: NA
V: TRBV7-8
J: TRBJ1-2
length: 15
DNA: TGTGCCAGCAGCTTAGTGGCAGGGGCAAACTATGGCTACACCTTC
CDR3: CASSLVAGANYGYTF

size: NA
D: NA
V: TRBV2
J: TRBJ2-1
length: 13
DNA: TGTGCCGGCGAGGCGACGGCGGTCAATGAGCAGTTCTTC
CDR3: CAGEATAVNEQFF

size: few
D: TRBD2
V: TRBV7-6
J: TRBJ2-7
length: 14
DNA: TGTGCCAGCAGCTTGTCTAGCGGGAACTACGAGCAGTACTTC
CDR3: CASSLSSGNYEQYF

size: once
D: NA
V: TRBV7-8
J: TRBJ1-1
length: 11
DNA: TGTGCTATCGGAAGGGACACTGAAGCTTTCTTT
CDR3: CAIGRDTEAFF

size: NA
D: NA
V: TRBV2
J: TRBJ1-4
length: 14
DNA: TGTGCCACCCATAAGGACAGTCCGGAGGAAAAACTGTTTTTT
CDR3: CATHKDSPEEKLFF

size: NA
D: NA
V: TRBV4-3
J: TRBJ2-3
length: 17
DNA: TGCGCCAGCAGCCAAGATCAATGGGGGGTCGGGCCAGATACGCAGTATTTT
CDR3: CASSQDQWGVGPDTQYF

size: NA
D: TRBD1
V: TRBV5-1
J: TRBJ1-1
length: 15
DNA: TGCGCCAGCAGCTTGGCGGGACAGGGGAACACTGAAGCTTTCTTT
CDR3: CASSLAGQGNTEAFF

size: NA
D: TRBD1
V: TRBV6-4
J: TRBJ1-2
length: 13
DNA: TGTGCCAGCAGGGGACAGGGGGCTTCTGGCTACACCTTC
CDR3: CASRGQGASGYTF

size: NA
D: NA
V: TRBV15
J: TRBJ2-3
length: 17
DNA: TGTGCCACCAGCAGAGAATCCACCGCTACAGGGATGGGGGTGCAGTATTTT
CDR3: CATSRESTATGMGVQYF

size: NA
D: NA
V: TRBV4-1
J: TRBJ1-1
length: 13
DNA: TGCGCCAGCAGCCAAGATCGGGGCACTGAAGCTTTCTTT
CDR3: CASSQDRGTEAFF

size: NA
D: TRBD1
V: TRBV10-3
J: TRBJ1-1
length: 15
DNA: TGTGCCATCCGGGACAGGGGATCCTTGAACACTGAAGCTTTCTTT
CDR3: CAIRDRGSLNTEAFF

size: NA
D: NA
V: TRBV7-2
J: TRBJ1-5
length: 15
DNA: TGTGCCAGCAGCTTAGTATGGGGGAAAGATCAGCCCCAGCATTTT
CDR3: CASSLVWGKDQPQHF